This passage covers 11 T cell receptor beta chains from one sample sequenced in a study of blood T cell repertoires in COVID-19. Measured with immunoSEQ multiplex PCR; TCRdb has only the in-frame clones, and not every one. Counted here are 400,000 to 450,000 clones, 80% to 90% occurring once; the ten biggest clones make up roughly 1.4%. Source material: peripheral blood. These receptors were taken from a woman aged 25 to 39 with active or convalescent COVID-19.

CDR3 bases: TGTGCCATCAGCTCGGGACAGGGGGTACAGTTCTTC. Translating it yields CAISSGQGVQFF. The chain is built from TRBV10-3 and TRBJ2-1, with 11 positions matching TRBD1. The ends lost 6 bases at V and 13 bases at J; junction bases unmatched: 5. Germline lookup yields CDR1 ENHRY and CDR2 SYGVKD. The CDR3 consists of 12 residues.

The V call is TRBV27, the J call TRBJ1-4, with 8 bases aligning to TRBD1. After removal of 4 bases from V and 5 bases from J, the junction contained 6 bases not matched to a gene. CDR1 is MNHEY and CDR2 is SMNVEV in the germline V gene (reference sequence). The CDR3 contains 15 residues. As DNA, the CDR3 is TGTGCCAGCAGTTCTACAGGGGGGAGAAATGAAAAACTGTTTTTT. It specifies CASSSTGGRNEKLFF.

The CDR3 sequence is CASSEQGRTSGRIEQFF. DNA of the CDR3: TGTGCCAGCAGTGAACAAGGTCGGACTAGCGGGAGGATTGAGCAGTTCTTC. V gene TRBV6-1 combines with J gene TRBJ2-1, with 14 positions matching TRBD2. The V and J ends lost 2 bases and 9 bases, in that order; junction bases with no gene match: 9. CDR3 length: 17 amino acids. Germline values: CDR1 MNHNS, CDR2 SASEGT.

This chain uses TRBV7-9 with TRBJ2-5; the D is unclear. CDR1 and CDR2 from the germline V gene are SEHNR and FQNEAQ (reference sequence). The CDR3 runs 16 residues. The V and J ends lost 2 bases and 1 base respectively, with 14 bases between them. Here the CDR3 DNA reads TGTGCCAGCAGCTTACTAGGCGAAAACCCCCAAGAGACCCAGTACTTC. Amino acid sequence: CASSLLGENPQETQYF.

The chain is built from TRBV27 and TRBJ2-2, with a weak D call TRBD1 (7 bases). The CDR3 spans 17 residues. Germline values: CDR1 MNHEY, CDR2 SMNVEV (reference sequence). V dropped 6 bases and J dropped 1 base, with 18 bases sitting between them. The CDR3 loop is CASSRHGGQMNTGELFF. In DNA, the CDR3 is TGTGCCAGCAGCCGACACGGGGGACAGATGAACACCGGGGAGCTGTTTTTT.

The chain couples TRBV3-1 (or the pseudogene TRBV3-2) to TRBJ1-2, with 7 bases that match TRBD1. CDR1 and CDR2 (germline): LGHDT, YNNKEL (reference sequence). The V gene end was trimmed by 4 bases and the J gene end by 4 bases; junction bases not matched to a gene: 6. The CDR3 is made up of 14 amino acids. This chain's CDR3 is CASSLGGDPYGYTF. CDR3 nucleotide sequence: TGTGCCAGCAGCCTAGGGGGCGATCCCTATGGCTACACCTTC.

This rearrangement joins TRBV5-8 to TRBJ2-5; 13 bases match TRBD2. Per the germline V gene, CDR1 is SGHTS and CDR2 is YDEGEE. With 1 base clipped from V and 4 bases from J, the junction kept 10 bases outside the gene matches. The CDR3 is made up of 18 amino acids. CDR3 loop: CASSLLGLAGDNGETQYF. In DNA, the CDR3 is TGTGCCAGCAGCTTGTTAGGACTAGCGGGGGATAACGGAGAGACCCAGTACTTC.

The V gene is TRBV10-2, the J gene TRBJ1-5; 10 bases fit TRBD1. The CDR3 extends over 14 amino acids. Germline V gene sequence: CDR1 WSHSY, CDR2 SAAADI. Unmatched junction bases numbered 4, after V lost 5 bases and J lost 6 bases. CDR3 DNA: TGCGCCAGCAGTCCGGGACAGGGGTTTCAGCCCCAGCATTTT. Its protein is CASSPGQGFQPQHF.

The J gene is TRBJ1-1, the V gene TRBV18; D gene uncertain. CDR1 is KGHSH and CDR2 is LQKENI in the germline V gene. The CDR3 length is 15 residues. Trimming removed 4 bases from V and 1 base from J, with 13 bases in between. Written as DNA, the CDR3 is TGTGCCAGCTCACTTAGGACGGGGAGGAACACTGAAGCTTTCTTT. Its translation: CASSLRTGRNTEAFF.

V and J are TRBV27 and TRBJ2-1, with D tentatively TRBD1 (6 bases). Germline V gives CDR1 MNHEY, CDR2 SMNVEV (reference sequence). The V end was cut by 4 bases, the J end by 5 bases, with 21 bases between. The CDR3 consists of 17 residues. The CDR3: CASSSKEDSSPHNEQFF. DNA for the CDR3: TGTGCCAGCAGTTCCAAAGAGGACAGCTCCCCCCACAATGAGCAGTTCTTC.

This chain links TRBV5-5 with TRBJ2-1; 8 bases are shared with TRBD2. V lost 1 base, J lost 4 bases, and 7 bases stayed unmatched. The germline gives CDR1 SGHKS, CDR2 YYEKEE (reference sequence). This CDR3 region has 16 residues. The chain's CDR3 is CASSLPRSGSYNEQFF. In nucleotides, the CDR3 is TGTGCCAGCAGCTTGCCTCGGAGCGGGAGTTACAATGAGCAGTTCTTC.